This is a list of T cell receptor beta chains from one sample in a study of human T cells and chemical hapten exposure. MiXCR, applied by TCRdb to the RACE reads, yields one record per CDR3 protein. The sample contains approximately 52,000 distinct CDR3 sequences, 8.5% to 10% of which appear only once. This material consisted of whole blood, taken in connection with sensitization to the hapten diphenylcyclopropenone (DPC). The origin of the receptors is a woman between 25 and 40 years old with alopecia areata. Some clones in this sample may be carry-over from other donors' samples. Both conserved end residues are part of each CDR3. Each record gives: D gene, clone size, V gene, J gene, CDR3 protein, CDR3 DNA. The D gene is left open where the match is weak. A clone size is listed for some rows: how often the clone was seen (once, few, many), or a class if it is expanded.

d_gene: .; abundance: few; v_gene: TRBV27; j_gene: TRBJ2-3; CDR3aa: CASTLQDVSTDTQYF; CDR3nt: TGTGCCAGCACCTTACAGGACGTTAGCACAGATACGCAGTATTTT
d_gene: .; abundance: .; v_gene: TRBV7-9; j_gene: TRBJ1-5; CDR3aa: CASSRGQCNQPQHF; CDR3nt: TGTGCCAGCAGTCGAGGACAGTGCAATCAGCCCCAGCATTTT
d_gene: .; abundance: many; v_gene: TRBV28; j_gene: TRBJ1-5; CDR3aa: CASSLYRQNNQPQHF; CDR3nt: TGTGCCAGCAGTTTATACCGACAGAATAATCAGCCCCAGCATTTT
d_gene: TRBD2; abundance: .; v_gene: TRBV10-3; j_gene: TRBJ2-4; CDR3aa: CAISDRGGLAKNIQYF; CDR3nt: TGTGCCATCAGTGATCGGGGGGGTCTAGCCAAAAACATTCAGTACTTC
d_gene: TRBD2; abundance: many; v_gene: TRBV12-3/TRBV12-4; j_gene: TRBJ2-1; CDR3aa: CASSLPTSGDNEQFF; CDR3nt: TGTGCCAGCAGTTTACCTACTAGCGGGGACAATGAGCAGTTCTTC
d_gene: TRBD1; abundance: many; v_gene: TRBV29-1; j_gene: TRBJ2-7; CDR3aa: CSVKQGAVRYF; CDR3nt: TGCAGCGTAAAACAGGGGGCCGTGAGGTACTTC
d_gene: .; abundance: few; v_gene: TRBV7-8; j_gene: TRBJ2-3; CDR3aa: CASSEGYRSTDTQYF; CDR3nt: TGTGCCAGCAGCGAGGGGTACAGAAGCACAGATACGCAGTATTTT
d_gene: .; abundance: many; v_gene: TRBV6-5; j_gene: TRBJ1-2; CDR3aa: CASSFLTDHADSGYTF; CDR3nt: TGTGCCAGCAGTTTCCTCACCGATCACGCAGATAGCGGCTACACCTTC
d_gene: .; abundance: many; v_gene: TRBV4-2; j_gene: TRBJ1-1; CDR3aa: CASSQERRGERTEAFF; CDR3nt: TGTGCCAGCAGCCAAGAACGCAGGGGTGAGAGAACTGAAGCTTTCTTT
d_gene: .; abundance: .; v_gene: TRBV3-1; j_gene: TRBJ2-2; CDR3aa: CASSQTGTPVRELFF; CDR3nt: TGTGCCAGCAGCCAAACCGGGACACCTGTCCGGGAGCTGTTTTTT
d_gene: TRBD1; abundance: .; v_gene: TRBV7-2; j_gene: TRBJ2-4; CDR3aa: CASSSTQGDRNIQYF; CDR3nt: TGTGCCAGCAGCTCCACACAGGGGGATCGGAACATTCAGTACTTC
d_gene: TRBD1; abundance: medium-sized; v_gene: TRBV6-5; j_gene: TRBJ1-2; CDR3aa: CASSYADRRNNGYTF; CDR3nt: TGTGCCAGCAGTTACGCGGACAGGCGCAACAATGGCTACACCTTC
d_gene: .; abundance: once; v_gene: TRBV11-2; j_gene: TRBJ2-2; CDR3aa: CASSLVGGARTGELFF; CDR3nt: TGTGCCAGCAGCCTTGTTGGGGGGGCTCGGACCGGGGAGCTGTTTTTT
d_gene: .; abundance: few; v_gene: TRBV12-3/TRBV12-4; j_gene: TRBJ2-3; CDR3aa: CASSPRMGGDTQYF; CDR3nt: TGTGCCAGCTCTCCTAGGATGGGGGGCGATACGCAGTATTTT
d_gene: .; abundance: .; v_gene: TRBV5-6; j_gene: TRBJ2-6; CDR3aa: CASTRRITSGANVLTF; CDR3nt: TGTGCCAGCACCCGACGGATTACCTCTGGGGCCAACGTCCTGACTTTC
d_gene: .; abundance: .; v_gene: TRBV19; j_gene: TRBJ1-2; CDR3aa: CASDQSGVSNYGYTF; CDR3nt: TGTGCCAGTGACCAAAGCGGGGTTTCTAACTATGGCTACACCTTC
d_gene: TRBD1; abundance: few; v_gene: TRBV20-1; j_gene: TRBJ1-1; CDR3aa: CSASGQVF; CDR3nt: TGCAGTGCCAGCGGACAGGTCTTT
d_gene: TRBD1; abundance: many; v_gene: TRBV11-2; j_gene: TRBJ2-3; CDR3aa: CASSSTGGTDTQYF; CDR3nt: TGTGCCAGCAGCTCCACAGGGGGCACAGATACGCAGTATTTT
d_gene: TRBD2; abundance: many; v_gene: TRBV20-1; j_gene: TRBJ2-3; CDR3aa: CIASGGTDTQYF; CDR3nt: TGCATCGCTAGCGGGGGAACAGATACGCAGTATTTT
d_gene: .; abundance: .; v_gene: TRBV7-9; j_gene: TRBJ2-3; CDR3aa: CASSSPGRRTDTQYF; CDR3nt: TGTGCCAGCAGTTCTCCGGGACGCCGCACAGATACGCAGTATTTT
d_gene: .; abundance: many; v_gene: TRBV28; j_gene: TRBJ1-1; CDR3aa: CASSLAIVNTEAFF; CDR3nt: TGTGCCAGCAGTTTGGCCATTGTGAACACTGAAGCTTTCTTT
d_gene: TRBD2; abundance: .; v_gene: TRBV7-2; j_gene: TRBJ2-7; CDR3aa: CASRRTSGGSTYEQYF; CDR3nt: TGTGCCAGCAGACGGACTAGCGGGGGTTCCACCTACGAGCAGTACTTC
d_gene: .; abundance: .; v_gene: TRBV30; j_gene: TRBJ1-2; CDR3aa: CAWSVQRQTTYGYTF; CDR3nt: TGTGCCTGGAGTGTACAAAGACAGACAACTTATGGCTACACCTTC
d_gene: .; abundance: many; v_gene: TRBV24-1; j_gene: TRBJ2-3; CDR3aa: CATSDLIADTQYF; CDR3nt: TGTGCCACCAGTGATTTGATCGCGGATACGCAGTATTTT
d_gene: TRBD1; abundance: .; v_gene: TRBV7-9; j_gene: TRBJ2-7; CDR3aa: CASSPSGTGGEQYF; CDR3nt: TGTGCCAGCAGCCCAAGTGGGACAGGGGGAGAGCAGTACTTC
d_gene: .; abundance: few; v_gene: TRBV30; j_gene: TRBJ2-3; CDR3aa: CAWSISPRTDTQYF; CDR3nt: TGTGCCTGGAGTATTTCCCCACGCACAGATACGCAGTATTTT
d_gene: TRBD1; abundance: few; v_gene: TRBV7-2; j_gene: TRBJ1-2; CDR3aa: CASSFLQDPDRAYGYTF; CDR3nt: TGTGCCAGCAGCTTCTTACAAGACCCGGACAGGGCCTATGGCTACACCTTC
d_gene: TRBD1; abundance: many; v_gene: TRBV20-1; j_gene: TRBJ1-1; CDR3aa: CSAGERQGALNTEAFF; CDR3nt: TGCAGTGCTGGGGAAAGACAGGGGGCCCTGAACACTGAAGCTTTCTTT
d_gene: .; abundance: .; v_gene: TRBV15; j_gene: TRBJ2-1; CDR3aa: CATSRVGRDAYNEQFF; CDR3nt: TGTGCCACCAGCAGAGTAGGCAGGGACGCCTACAATGAGCAGTTCTTC
d_gene: .; abundance: few; v_gene: TRBV20-1; j_gene: TRBJ2-3; CDR3aa: CSALGPLGADTQYF; CDR3nt: TGCAGTGCCCTAGGGCCCCTTGGGGCAGATACGCAGTATTTT
d_gene: .; abundance: many; v_gene: TRBV12-3/TRBV12-4; j_gene: TRBJ2-2; CDR3aa: CASSTRNTGELFF; CDR3nt: TGTGCCAGCAGTACAAGGAACACCGGGGAGCTGTTTTTT
d_gene: TRBD2; abundance: few; v_gene: TRBV6-1; j_gene: TRBJ2-2; CDR3aa: CASSKPGLAGVGTGELFF; CDR3nt: TGTGCCAGCAGTAAACCGGGACTAGCGGGGGTTGGCACCGGGGAGCTGTTTTTT
d_gene: TRBD1; abundance: many; v_gene: TRBV12-3/TRBV12-4; j_gene: TRBJ2-2; CDR3aa: CASSPGQGLTNTGELFF; CDR3nt: TGTGCCAGCAGCCCGGGACAGGGACTTACAAACACCGGGGAGCTGTTTTTT
d_gene: TRBD2; abundance: .; v_gene: TRBV18; j_gene: TRBJ2-1; CDR3aa: CASSRSGGAYNEQFF; CDR3nt: TGTGCCAGCTCACGCAGCGGGGGGGCCTACAATGAGCAGTTCTTC
d_gene: .; abundance: few; v_gene: TRBV14; j_gene: TRBJ1-5; CDR3aa: CASSQGCNQPQHF; CDR3nt: TGTGCCAGCAGCCAAGGGTGCAATCAGCCCCAGCATTTT
d_gene: .; abundance: many; v_gene: TRBV20-1; j_gene: TRBJ2-7; CDR3aa: CSASQGRNEQYF; CDR3nt: TGCAGTGCTAGCCAGGGGAGGAACGAGCAGTACTTC
d_gene: TRBD1; abundance: .; v_gene: TRBV28; j_gene: TRBJ1-5; CDR3aa: CASSFVGQGAFGPQHF; CDR3nt: TGTGCCAGCAGTTTCGTGGGACAGGGGGCTTTCGGGCCCCAGCATTTT
d_gene: .; abundance: .; v_gene: TRBV12-3/TRBV12-4; j_gene: TRBJ2-3; CDR3aa: CASTLRPHTDTQYF; CDR3nt: TGTGCCAGCACGCTGAGACCCCACACAGATACGCAGTATTTT
d_gene: TRBD1; abundance: .; v_gene: TRBV20-1; j_gene: TRBJ1-6; CDR3aa: CSADRTGHDNSPLHF; CDR3nt: TGCAGTGCCGACAGGACAGGGCATGATAATTCACCCCTCCACTTT
d_gene: TRBD2; abundance: .; v_gene: TRBV15; j_gene: TRBJ2-3; CDR3aa: CATSRGIAGAPTDTQYF; CDR3nt: TGTGCCACCAGCAGAGGGATAGCGGGGGCTCCCACAGATACGCAGTATTTT
d_gene: .; abundance: few; v_gene: TRBV20-1; j_gene: TRBJ2-7; CDR3aa: CSALGRSEQYF; CDR3nt: TGCAGTGCTTTAGGCAGGTCCGAGCAGTACTTC
d_gene: TRBD2; abundance: few; v_gene: TRBV6-1; j_gene: TRBJ2-3; CDR3aa: CASRSGVAGATDTQYF; CDR3nt: TGTGCCAGCAGATCCGGGGTAGCGGGGGCCACAGATACGCAGTATTTT
d_gene: TRBD2; abundance: .; v_gene: TRBV7-9; j_gene: TRBJ2-3; CDR3aa: CASSLGLADTQYF; CDR3nt: TGTGCCAGCAGCTTAGGACTAGCGGATACGCAGTATTTT
d_gene: TRBD1; abundance: .; v_gene: TRBV7-2; j_gene: TRBJ1-4; CDR3aa: CASSPSGTGGEKLFF; CDR3nt: TGTGCCAGCAGCCCCTCCGGGACAGGGGGGGAAAAACTGTTTTTT
d_gene: TRBD2; abundance: .; v_gene: TRBV15; j_gene: TRBJ2-2; CDR3aa: CATSGLAGGTGELFF; CDR3nt: TGTGCCACCAGCGGATTAGCGGGGGGCACCGGGGAGCTGTTTTTT
d_gene: .; abundance: few; v_gene: TRBV4-2; j_gene: TRBJ2-1; CDR3aa: CASSQDVGNLRNEQFF; CDR3nt: TGTGCCAGCAGCCAGGATGTTGGAAATCTTCGCAATGAGCAGTTCTTC
d_gene: .; abundance: many; v_gene: TRBV5-1; j_gene: TRBJ1-1; CDR3aa: CASSAGQTNTEAFF; CDR3nt: TGCGCCAGCAGCGCAGGACAGACCAACACTGAAGCTTTCTTT
d_gene: .; abundance: many; v_gene: TRBV6-2/TRBV6-3; j_gene: TRBJ2-1; CDR3aa: CASTSTGLNNEQFF; CDR3nt: TGTGCCAGCACCTCGACAGGATTAAACAATGAGCAGTTCTTC